These 9 T cell receptor beta chains were all obtained from the same sample, sequenced in a study of radiotherapy plus CTLA-4 blockade in lung cancer. Clones were read by immunoSEQ multiplex PCR, and TCRdb kept only the in-frame ones, dropping some. The data hold tens of thousands of clones, with approximately 86% observed a single time. Source: peripheral blood, taken from a patient treated with radiotherapy plus ipilimumab. The receptors here all came from a human donor with non-small cell lung cancer that progressed on radiotherapy plus ipilimumab.

This clone was seen a few times. The chain joins TRBV5-1 to TRBJ1-2; the match to TRBD1 covers 7 bases. Germline values: CDR1 SGHRS, CDR2 YFSETQ. The ends lost 4 bases at V and 5 bases at J; junction bases unmatched: 5. The length of the CDR3 is 13 residues. CDR3 DNA: TGCGCCAGCAGCGAAGGGACAGCATATGGCTACACCTTC. It yields the protein CASSEGTAYGYTF.

The CDR3, as DNA: TGTGCCAGCAGTTTCTCCTCTCGAGGGGGCTGGGACTATGGCTACACCTTC. Protein: CASSFSSRGGWDYGYTF. This chain connects TRBV28 to TRBJ1-2; 7 bases are a match to TRBD1. CDR1 and CDR2 (germline): MDHEN, SYDVKM. This CDR3 comprises 17 residues. The V segment lost 3 bases and the J segment 3 bases; nucleotides outside the gene matches: 13.

The table lists this clone with a few counts. The chain recombines TRBV7-2 with TRBJ1-2; no firm D call. CDR3 length: 15 residues. In germline, CDR1 is SGHTA, CDR2 FQGNSA. V was clipped by 5 bases and J by 2 bases, with 15 bases between them. CDR3 nucleotide sequence: TGTGCCAGCAGCCCTACGACGGGCAGCAACTATGGCTACACCTTC. Encoded protein: CASSPTTGSNYGYTF. The full variable domain, in which reference TRBV7-2 and TRBJ1-2 provide the parts outside the CDR3, is GAGVSQSPSNKVTEKGKDVELRCDPISGHTALYWYRQSLGQGLEFLIYFQGNSAPDKSGLPSDRFSAERTGGSVSTLTIQRTQQEDSAVYLCASSPTTGSNYGYTFGSGTRLTVV.

This clone was seen a single time. The V gene is TRBV5-1, the J gene TRBJ2-2; the match to TRBD2 covers 7 bases. Trimming took 0 bases from V and 5 from J; bases not matched to a gene: 4. Germline V gene data show CDR1 as SGHRS and CDR2 as YFSETQ. The CDR3 covers 15 residues. For the CDR3, the DNA is TGCGCCAGCAGCTTGGCAGGGAGGGGAACCGGGGAGCTGTTTTTT. It is translated as CASSLAGRGTGELFF.

The V call is TRBV5-4, the J call TRBJ2-2; D gene uncertain. The CDR3 is 15 residues long. The V end was cut by 0 bases, the J end by 4 bases, with 10 bases between. Germline V gives CDR1 SGHNT, CDR2 YYREEE (reference sequence). CDR3 bases: TGTGCCAGCAGCTTGGTTCCGCCCCCCACCGGGGAGCTGTTTTTT. Encoded protein: CASSLVPPPTGELFF.

J is TRBJ2-7 and V is TRBV27, with 8 bases lining up with TRBD2. Germline loops: CDR1 MNHEY, CDR2 SMNVEV (reference sequence). With 5 bases clipped from V and 7 bases from J, the junction kept 13 bases outside the gene matches. CDR3 length equals 15 residues. The CDR3 nucleotides are TGTGCCAGCAGTGCCCCCGGGAGCGGGACTAGAGAGCAGTACTTC. This sequence encodes CASSAPGSGTREQYF.

This clone was picked up a small number of times. The chain uses TRBV7-9 and TRBJ1-2; weak D call: TRBD1 (5 bases). V was cut by 5 bases and J by 7 bases, with 14 bases left in between. In germline, CDR1 is SEHNR, CDR2 FQNEAQ (reference sequence). There are 13 residues in the CDR3. The CDR3 nucleotides are TGTGCCAGCAGCCACTCAGGGTCCGGTGGCTACACCTTC. Protein product: CASSHSGSGGYTF.

Here the CDR3 reads CASSLGIKVRDEQFF. In DNA form, the CDR3 reads TGTGCCAGCAGCTTAGGAATTAAGGTTCGGGATGAGCAGTTCTTC. V and J are TRBV7-9 and TRBJ2-1; the D is unclear. The CDR3 extends over 15 amino acids. Germline V gene data show CDR1 as SEHNR and CDR2 as FQNEAQ (reference sequence). V gave up 1 base and J gave up 8 bases, with 15 bases separating them.

The chain has TRBV9 and TRBJ2-4, with 11 bases fitting TRBD2. This CDR3 spans 18 amino acids. CDR1 is SGDLS and CDR2 is YYNGEE in the germline V gene. The V gene end was trimmed by 4 bases and the J gene end by 0 bases; junction bases not matched to a gene: 9. Written as DNA, the CDR3 is TGTGCCAGCAGCTTAGGGACTAGCGGCGACATAGCCAAAAACATTCAGTACTTC. As protein: CASSLGTSGDIAKNIQYF.